The T cell receptor (beta chain) under discussion was sequenced for a study of control samples from healthy donors and cancer patients. Here immunoSEQ multiplex PCR was the method, and the copy in TCRdb shows in-frame clones only, minus some. Of approximately 140,000 clones listed, roughly 90% are singletons. Sequencing used PBMCs. This receptor was obtained from a man aged 45-65 years with head and neck cancer.

The CDR3: CASSQVEGGSGYTF. In DNA, the CDR3 is TGCGCCAGCAGCCAAGTCGAGGGGGGGTCTGGCTACACCTTC. The chain has TRBV4-1 and TRBJ1-2; tentatively, D is TRBD1 (6 bases). The CDR3 covers 14 residues. Trimming stripped 1 base from V and 7 bases from J, with 13 bases between. Germline CDR1 and CDR2: MGHRA and YSYEKL.